The 19 T cell receptor beta chains reported below all come from one sample, sequenced in a study of T cell repertoires in cytomegalovirus infection. Their specific antigens are unknown. TCRdb called the reads again in MiXCR, with one record for every CDR3 protein. The sample contains about 920,000 distinct CDR3 sequences, around a third of which appear only once. Specimen: cultured CD8+ T cells from PBMCs, collected from culture after CMV antigen stimulation. The receptor set was obtained from a human donor in good health (CMV status not recorded). Some clones in this sample may be carry-over from other donors' samples.

The rearrangement links TRBV28 to TRBJ2-2; possible D gene TRBD1, 7 bases. The CDR3 contains 15 residues. Trimming removed 5 bases at V and 4 bases at J, with 14 bases between. Germline-derived CDR1 and CDR2 are MDHEN and SYDVKM. The chain's CDR3 is CASSGGTEVTGELFF. CDR3 nucleotide sequence: TGTGCCAGCAGTGGGGGGACAGAGGTCACCGGGGAGCTGTTTTTT.

The sample holds a few counts of this clonotype. V and J are TRBV2 and TRBJ2-6, with TRBD1 identical over 10 bases. Germline V lookup: CDR1 SNHLY, CDR2 FYNNEI. After removal of 9 bases from V and 2 bases from J, the junction contained 4 bases not matched to a gene. The CDR3 consists of 15 residues. CDR3 in amino acids: CARKTGGAGANVLTF. In DNA form, the CDR3 reads TGTGCCAGGAAGACAGGGGGCGCTGGGGCCAACGTCCTGACTTTC.

This chain uses TRBV6-5 with TRBJ2-1; D gene unclear. The V end was cut by 2 bases, the J end by 9 bases, with 11 bases between. Looked up from germline, CDR1 is MNHEY and CDR2 is SVGAGI. The CDR3 loop spans 13 amino acids. CDR3 nucleotide sequence: TGTGCCAGCAGTTACATGGGGTTGTCTGAGCAGTTCTTC. This encodes CASSYMGLSEQFF.

V and J are TRBV6-5 and TRBJ2-5; D gene uncertain. V was pared by 0 bases and J by 4 bases, with 9 bases between. The germline V gene has CDR1 MNHEY and CDR2 SVGAGI. This CDR3 is built from 14 residues. The CDR3, as DNA: TGTGCCAGCAGTTACTCGGGCTGGGGAGAGACCCAGTACTTC. It translates to CASSYSGWGETQYF.

J is TRBJ2-3 and V is TRBV4-1, with D possibly matching TRBD1 (6 bases). This CDR3 region has 16 residues. Deletions cut 2 bases from V and 0 bases from J, with 12 bases between. Germline V gene sequence: CDR1 MGHRA, CDR2 YSYEKL. This CDR3 is CASSQQGLPSTDTQYF. CDR3 DNA sequence: TGCGCCAGCAGCCAACAGGGGCTTCCTAGCACAGATACGCAGTATTTT.

This clonotype has just a few counts. V is TRBV7-9 and J is TRBJ1-6; D remains unclear. There are 18 residues in the CDR3. The V gene's germline CDR1 is SEHNR and CDR2 FQNEAQ (reference sequence). Trimming cost V 2 bases and J 8 bases, with 22 bases left between them. The CDR3 is CASSLMSQKTRAHSPLHF. The CDR3 nucleotides read TGTGCCAGCAGCTTAATGAGTCAAAAAACAAGGGCACATTCACCCCTCCACTTT.

The chain uses TRBV9 and TRBJ2-3; D call uncertain. V gave up 0 bases and J gave up 5 bases, with 4 bases separating them. The CDR3 runs 12 residues. The germline gives CDR1 SGDLS, CDR2 YYNGEE. The CDR3 bases are TGTGCCAGCAGCGTAGAGGGAGATACGCAGTATTTT. Its translation: CASSVEGDTQYF. Complete variable domain (other parts from reference TRBV9 and TRBJ2-3): DSGVTQTPKHLITATGQRVTLRCSPRSGDLSVYWYQQSLDQGLQFLIQYYNGEERAKGNILERFSAQQFPDLHSELNLSSLELGDSALYFCASSVEGDTQYFGPGTRLTVL.

This clonotype turned up a few times. This sequence joins TRBV10-3 and TRBJ2-7; D is unresolved. CDR3 length: 14 amino acids. The V end lost 0 bases, the J end lost 7 bases, and 13 bases lay between the germline ends. Germline loops: CDR1 ENHRY, CDR2 SYGVKD. CDR3 loop: CAISESNQAEEQYF. CDR3 bases: TGTGCCATCAGTGAGTCGAATCAGGCGGAGGAGCAGTACTTC.

This clonotype was counted ten times or more. The chain links TRBV6-1 to TRBJ2-1; TRBD2 matches 11 bases. Germline V gene data show CDR1 as MNHNS and CDR2 as SASEGT. With V trimmed by 4 bases and J by 7 bases, 3 bases remained unmatched. This CDR3 has 14 residues. The CDR3 DNA follows: TGTGCCAGCAGTGTAGCGGGGGGGCTAAATGAGCAGTTCTTC. It translates to CASSVAGGLNEQFF.

V and J are TRBV12-5 and TRBJ1-5, with D unclear. The CDR3 has 13 residues. V shed 9 bases and J shed 0 bases, with 9 bases lying between them. Germline V gives CDR1 LGHNT, CDR2 FRNRAP. CDR3 residues: CARGRNSNQPQHF. CDR3 DNA sequence: TGTGCTAGGGGTCGAAATAGCAATCAGCCCCAGCATTTT. The whole variable domain, remainder taken from reference TRBV12-5 and TRBJ1-5, is DARVTQTPRHKVTEMGQEVTMRCQPILGHNTVFWYRQTMMQGLELLAYFRNRAPLDDSGMPKDRFSAEMPDATLATLKIQPSEPRDSAVYFCARGRNSNQPQHFGDGTRLSIL.

This clonotype occurred a few times. This chain links TRBV27 with TRBJ1-1; the D is unclear. The length of the CDR3 is 14 residues. The V end lost 0 bases, the J end lost 4 bases, and 9 bases lay between the germline ends. The germline gives CDR1 MNHEY, CDR2 SMNVEV (reference sequence). The CDR3 loop is CASSLSAGGTEAFF. Here the CDR3 DNA reads TGTGCCAGCAGTTTATCGGCAGGAGGCACTGAAGCTTTCTTT.

This clonotype was seen a handful of times. This sequence joins TRBV6-5 and TRBJ2-1; D is unclear. The germline V gene has CDR1 MNHEY and CDR2 SVGAGI. The CDR3 consists of 13 residues. The ends were cut back, 2 bases at V and 4 bases at J, with 6 bases in the middle. The CDR3 coding sequence is TGTGCCAGCAGTTACCAGGATTACAATGAGCAGTTCTTC. Its translation: CASSYQDYNEQFF.

V usage is TRBV12-3 or TRBV12-4 and J usage is TRBJ1-5; no definite D call. The V and J ends lost 3 bases and 9 bases respectively, with 9 bases between them. The CDR3 runs to 12 residues. This chain's CDR3 is CASSLGRLPQHF. In DNA form, the CDR3 reads TGTGCCAGCAGTTTGGGCCGGCTGCCCCAGCATTTT.

The V and J genes are TRBV6-6 and TRBJ2-3; 12 positions match TRBD2. Germline assignment: CDR1 MNHNY and CDR2 SVGAGI (reference sequence). V shed 7 bases and J 4 bases; nucleotides not matched to a gene: 9. The CDR3 has 16 amino acids. The CDR3 here is CASTASGGAGSDTQYF. The CDR3 DNA is TGTGCCAGCACGGCTAGCGGGGGGGCCGGGTCAGATACGCAGTATTTT.

This clonotype was recorded a few times. The chain recombines TRBV18 with TRBJ1-1; D uncertain. Germline CDR1 and CDR2: KGHSH and LQKENI. There are 13 residues in the CDR3. Deletions cut 1 base from V and 4 bases from J, with 7 bases between. The CDR3 region has the DNA TGTGCCAGCTCACCACGGGCAGCCACTGAAGCTTTCTTT. As protein: CASSPRAATEAFF.

This CDR3 reads CASSRYTGGIGELFF. For the CDR3, the DNA is TGTGCCAGCAGCCGATATACAGGGGGCATCGGGGAGCTGTTTTTT. This sequence joins TRBV11-2 and TRBJ2-2; 9 nucleotides match TRBD1. The length of the CDR3 is 15 residues. Germline CDR1 reads SGHAT; CDR2 reads FQNNGV. V lost 5 bases to trimming and J lost 7 bases; unmatched junction nucleotides: 8.

This clonotype has more than one count but fewer than ten. The chain carries TRBV6-1 and TRBJ2-3; D not certain. V lost 1 base, J lost 4 bases, and 9 bases lay in between. CDR1 is MNHNS, CDR2 SASEGT, per germline. The length of the CDR3 is 14 residues. Written as DNA, the CDR3 is TGTGCCAGCAGTGAAGTCAGGCTCCCAGATACGCAGTATTTT. Translation: CASSEVRLPDTQYF.

This sequence joins TRBV6-2 or TRBV6-3 and TRBJ2-7; the D gene is possibly TRBD1 (6 bases). Germline V CDR1 and CDR2: MNHEY, SVGEGT. CDR3 size: 16 residues. V lost 6 bases to trimming and J lost 5 bases, with 23 bases between them. DNA of the CDR3: TGTGCCAGCAGCGACGACAGGTTTTTGAGTTCCAACGAGCAGTACGTC. The encoded protein is CASSDDRFLSSNEQYV.

This clonotype showed up just once. The rearrangement joins TRBV6-6 to TRBJ2-5; no clear D gene. The CDR3 runs 14 residues. Trimming shortened V by 1 base and J by 1 base, and 7 bases separated the two germline ends. The germline V gene has CDR1 MNHNY and CDR2 SVGAGI (reference sequence). CDR3: CASSYYGIQETQYF. The CDR3 DNA reads as TGTGCCAGCAGTTACTATGGTATCCAAGAGACCCAGTACTTC.